Listed here are 9 T cell receptor beta chains from one sample, sequenced in a study of T cells in Graves' hyperthyroidism and ophthalmopathy. Regions amplified from RNA transcripts were the TCR beta CDR3 regions. A set of HTBI primers served as the primers for a first-round RT-PCR of the TCR CDR3. TCRdb analysed the multiplex PCR reads with MiXCR anew, one entry per CDR3 protein. The sample has approximately 220,000 distinct CDR3 sequences; around 19% are singletons. Sequences were obtained from blood. These receptors were collected from a man aged 35 to 55 with Graves' hyperthyroidism.

This clonotype was seen repeatedly, ten times or more. CDR3 region: CASSQDGPGGETQYF. Written as DNA, the CDR3 is TGTGCCAGCAGCCAAGACGGCCCGGGGGGGGAGACCCAGTACTTC. V gene TRBV3-1 combines with J gene TRBJ2-5; TRBD2 matches 8 bases. This CDR3 is 15 amino acids long. Per germline, CDR1 LGHDT and CDR2 YNNKEL (reference sequence). V lost 0 bases to trimming and J lost 5 bases; unmatched junction nucleotides: 5.

This clonotype was found many times. V is TRBV6-1 and J is TRBJ1-4, with 7 positions matching TRBD1. Germline CDR1 and CDR2: MNHNS and SASEGT. The CDR3 totals 16 residues. J lost 7 bases, V lost 4 bases, and 12 bases had no gene match. The CDR3 DNA reads as TGTGCCAGCAGTGTGGGGAGGACAGGAGGGGGTGAAAAACTGTTTTTT. It is translated as CASSVGRTGGGEKLFF.

This clonotype was detected ten times or more. The chain couples TRBV7-9 to TRBJ2-5; D is possibly TRBD2 (6 bases). The germline CDR1 and CDR2 sequences are SEHNR and FQNEAQ (reference sequence). V was clipped by 5 bases and J by 1 base, with 11 bases between them. CDR3 length: 14 residues. In nucleotides, the CDR3 is TGTGCCAGCAGCGCGCAGGGACTCCAAGAGACCCAGTACTTC. Amino acids: CASSAQGLQETQYF. Filled out from reference TRBV7-9 and TRBJ2-5, the complete variable domain reads DTGVSQNPRHKITKRGQNVTFRCDPISEHNRLYWYRQTLGQGPEFLTYFQNEAQLEKSRLLSDRFSAERPKGSFSTLEIQRTEQGDSAMYLCASSAQGLQETQYFGPGTRLLVL.

This clonotype was seen many times. The chain employs TRBV5-1 and TRBJ1-1, with TRBD1 matching over 9 bases. After removal of 2 bases from V and 1 base from J, the junction contained 9 bases not matched to a gene. Germline V gene data show CDR1 as SGHRS and CDR2 as YFSETQ. This CDR3 has 17 amino acids. The CDR3 protein is CASSFIPGQGANTEAFF. As DNA, the CDR3 is TGCGCCAGCAGCTTTATACCGGGACAGGGCGCGAACACTGAAGCTTTCTTT.

This chain uses TRBV6-1 with TRBJ1-5, with 7 bases that match TRBD1. The CDR3 contains 13 residues. In germline, CDR1 is MNHNS, CDR2 SASEGT. V was clipped by 5 bases and J by 5 bases; unmatched bases: 3. The CDR3 sequence is CASSRQGDQPQHF. CDR3 nucleotides: TGTGCCAGCAGTAGACAGGGCGATCAGCCCCAGCATTTT.

The table lists this clonotype with a few counts. The rearrangement uses TRBV9 and TRBJ1-2, with D unclear. The length of the CDR3 is 11 residues. Deletions cut 3 bases from V and 4 bases from J, with 4 bases between. CDR1 and CDR2 from the germline V gene are SGDLS and YYNGEE. The CDR3 loop reads CASSGPYGYTF. The CDR3 DNA is TGTGCCAGCAGCGGCCCCTATGGCTACACCTTC.

The chain's CDR3 is CASSDRLFLAFF. CDR3 sequence (DNA): TGCGCCAGCAGTGATCGGCTATTTTTGGCTTTCTTT. This chain joins TRBV10-2 and TRBJ1-1; D remains unclear. CDR1 is WSHSY and CDR2 is SAAADI in the germline V gene. The CDR3 covers 12 residues. V shed 3 bases and J shed 11 bases, with 13 bases lying between them.

The chain carries TRBV4-1 and TRBJ2-3, with D perhaps TRBD1 (6 bases). From germline, CDR1 is MGHRA and CDR2 YSYEKL. Trimming left V 0 bases short and J 6 bases short, with 16 bases between. The CDR3 sequence is 16 residues long. CDR3 bases: TGCGCCAGCAGCCAAGACACAGGACGGGACATTGATACGCAGTATTTT. This encodes CASSQDTGRDIDTQYF.

This clonotype appeared a few times. V gene TRBV19 combines with J gene TRBJ1-2, with D possibly TRBD1 on 6 matching bases. Looked up from germline, CDR1 is LNHDA and CDR2 is SQIVND (reference sequence). The CDR3 contains 13 residues. The V end lost 6 bases, the J end lost 6 bases, and 14 bases lay between the germline ends. The CDR3 DNA reads TGTGCCAGTAGCCAGGGGCAAGGAGATGGCTACACCTTC. The encoded protein is CASSQGQGDGYTF.